This TCR beta chain appears in the sequencing data of a study of cytomegalovirus exposure and HLA in healthy donors. Study conclusions and caveats: Earlier findings revealed that most TCR beta V segments proved productive either about 87% or about 30% of the time. By HLA locus, TCR association rates varied in a later analysis, with DRB1 showing the most and HLA-C the fewest.

This clone was seen only a few times. Its antigen is undetermined. The PCR used 60 Vbeta and 13 Jbeta primers. TCRdb's table, derived via immunoSEQ multiplex PCR, lists solely in-frame clones and lacks some. The sample consists of approximately 92,000 clones, 70% to 80% of them appearing once. The CDR3 extends over 13 amino acids. The V and J ends lost 4 bases and 8 bases, in that order; junction bases with no gene match: 5. Germline values: CDR1 SGHRS, CDR2 YFSETQ. The V and J genes are TRBV5-1 and TRBJ2-2; 7 bases agree with TRBD1. The receptor was derived from a man aged 60 to 69 in good health and CMV-seronegative. Source material: PBMCs. The CDR3, as DNA: TGCGCCAGCAGCCAACTGGGACAGGGGGAGCTGTTTTTT. Translation: CASSQLGQGELFF.